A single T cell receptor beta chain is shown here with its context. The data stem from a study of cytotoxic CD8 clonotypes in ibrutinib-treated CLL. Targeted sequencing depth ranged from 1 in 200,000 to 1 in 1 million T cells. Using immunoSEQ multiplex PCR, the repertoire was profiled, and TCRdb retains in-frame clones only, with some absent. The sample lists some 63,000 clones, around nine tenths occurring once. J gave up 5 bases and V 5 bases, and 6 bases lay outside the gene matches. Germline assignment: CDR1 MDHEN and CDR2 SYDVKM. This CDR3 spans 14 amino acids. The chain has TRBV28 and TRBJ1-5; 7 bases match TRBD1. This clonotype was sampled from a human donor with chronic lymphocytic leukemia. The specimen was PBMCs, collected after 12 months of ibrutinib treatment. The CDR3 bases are TGTGCCAGCAGTACCGTAACAGGGGATCAGCCCCAGCATTTT. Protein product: CASSTVTGDQPQHF.